Below are 17 T cell receptor beta chains sequenced from a single sample in a study of blood T cell repertoires in COVID-19. The table came from immunoSEQ multiplex PCR; TCRdb's copy has only in-frame clones and leaves some out. This table has around 81,000 clones, 88% appearing once. Input material: peripheral blood. All receptors come from a man in his 70s with acute or convalescent COVID-19.

The chain is built from TRBV7-9 and TRBJ1-1; unclear D gene. CDR1 is SEHNR, CDR2 FQNEAQ, per germline (reference sequence). V was trimmed by 3 bases and J by 4 bases, leaving 6 bases between them. This CDR3 is built from 12 residues. As DNA, the CDR3 is TGTGCCAGCAGCTTCGTTCGCACTGAAGCTTTCTTT. Encoded protein: CASSFVRTEAFF.

In this sample, this clone turned up once. This chain uses TRBV4-3 with TRBJ2-1, with 7 bases that match TRBD1. Germline CDR1 and CDR2: LGHNA and YSLEER. CDR3 length equals 16 residues. J lost 0 bases, V lost 1 base, and 3 bases had no gene match. The CDR3 DNA is TGCGCCAGCAGCCAAGGGTACAGGGGCTCCTACAATGAGCAGTTCTTC. Translating it yields CASSQGYRGSYNEQFF.

The chain couples TRBV19 to TRBJ1-6; D is unclear. Germline CDR1 is LNHDA and CDR2 is SQIVND (reference sequence). Deletions cut 6 bases from V and 7 bases from J, with 10 bases between. This CDR3 comprises 13 residues. The CDR3 DNA is TGTGCCAGTAGCGACATGGTCAATTCACCCCTCCACTTT. It codes for CASSDMVNSPLHF.

The genes are TRBV4-2 and TRBJ1-3; unclear D gene. V was cut by 0 bases and J by 0 bases, with 12 bases left in between. The CDR3 runs 17 residues. Per germline, CDR1 LGHNA and CDR2 YNFKEQ. In nucleotides, the CDR3 is TGTGCCAGCAGCCAAGATCTAAACAGACACTCTGGAAACACCATATATTTT. Its protein product is CASSQDLNRHSGNTIYF.

The J gene is TRBJ2-1, the V gene TRBV5-1; D may be TRBD1 (5 bases). CDR3 size: 15 residues. V shed 2 bases and J shed 2 bases, with 11 bases lying between them. The V gene's germline CDR1 is SGHRS and CDR2 YFSETQ. Written as DNA, the CDR3 is TGCGCCAGCAGCTTCAGGGCAGGAGCCTACAATGAGCAGTTCTTC. Translating gives CASSFRAGAYNEQFF.

The V and J genes are TRBV4-3 and TRBJ2-2; weak D call: TRBD1 (6 bases). The CDR3 spans 15 residues. The germline gives CDR1 LGHNA, CDR2 YSLEER. Trimming stripped 1 base from V and 4 bases from J, with 10 bases between. CDR3 loop: CASSQGDTSTGELFF. Written as DNA, the CDR3 is TGCGCCAGCAGCCAAGGGGACACTTCCACCGGGGAGCTGTTTTTT.

The V call is TRBV10-1, the J call TRBJ2-1; 8 bases are a match to TRBD2. This CDR3 comprises 17 residues. The trim removed 3 bases at V and 6 bases at J, leaving 13 bases unmatched. CDR1 is WNHNN and CDR2 is SYGVQD in the germline V gene (reference sequence). The CDR3 bases are TGCGCCAGCAGTGATTCGGGACTAGGACCCTCTGGCAATGAGCAGTTCTTC. This sequence encodes CASSDSGLGPSGNEQFF.

This chain connects TRBV5-1 to TRBJ2-1; 11 positions agree with TRBD2. This CDR3 has 17 amino acids. V lost 1 base, J lost 5 bases, and 8 bases stayed unmatched. The V gene's germline CDR1 is SGHRS and CDR2 YFSETQ. This chain's CDR3 is CASSLIFTSGSNNEQFF. For the CDR3, the DNA is TGCGCCAGCAGCTTGATATTTACTAGCGGGAGTAACAATGAGCAGTTCTTC.

To note about this clone: Germline is not matched at one junction end, which may reflect a read error. V usage is TRBV3-1 (or the pseudogene TRBV3-2) and J usage is TRBJ2-3; D is unresolved. The germline CDR1 and CDR2 sequences are LGHDT and YNNKEL (reference sequence). This CDR3 region has 12 residues. The CDR3, as DNA: TGTGCCAGCAGCCACGGCCCAGGATGGATGGGTTTT. Translating gives CASSHGPGWMGF.

J is TRBJ1-2 and V is TRBV2, with a tentative D call TRBD1 (5 bases). Germline V CDR1 and CDR2: SNHLY, FYNNEI. The CDR3 is made up of 14 amino acids. V lost 2 bases to trimming and J lost 6 bases, with 13 bases between them. CDR3 DNA sequence: TGTGCCAGCAGTGAAAGGGGAGGTCCTGATGGCTACACCTTC. Residues: CASSERGGPDGYTF.

The genes are TRBV18 and TRBJ1-1; 7 nucleotides align to TRBD1. V lost 3 bases, J lost 1 base, and 5 bases stayed unmatched. In germline, CDR1 is KGHSH, CDR2 LQKENI. The CDR3 has 15 amino acids. The CDR3 loop is CASSPIGTANTEAFF. The CDR3 DNA is TGTGCCAGCTCACCGATTGGGACAGCGAACACTGAAGCTTTCTTT.

A note on this clone: Its ends do not fully match the called genes, so a read error is possible. CDR3 in amino acids: CASSPGTGLIQLF. For the CDR3, the DNA is TGTGCCAGCAGCCCCGGGACAGGGTTAATCCAGCTTTTT. This chain joins TRBV3-1 (or the pseudogene TRBV3-2) and TRBJ1-4, with TRBD1 matching over 9 bases. The CDR3 contains 13 residues. The germline V gene has CDR1 LGHDT and CDR2 YNNKEL (reference sequence).

The J gene is TRBJ2-7, the V gene TRBV28, with D possibly TRBD2 on 6 matching bases. V was shortened by 2 bases and J by 2 bases, with 10 bases between the two germline ends. The CDR3 spans 14 residues. In germline, CDR1 is MDHEN, CDR2 SYDVKM. DNA for the CDR3: TGTGCCAGCAGTTTAGCGGGATCAGCCTACGAGCAGTACTTC. Translated, it gives CASSLAGSAYEQYF.

The chain couples TRBV19 to TRBJ1-3, with D possibly being TRBD1 (6 bases). CDR1 LNHDA and CDR2 SQIVND come from the germline V gene (reference sequence). Trimming pared 5 bases from V and 4 bases from J, leaving 9 bases between. The CDR3 runs 13 residues. DNA for the CDR3: TGTGCCAGTAGTTTCGACAGGGGAAACACCATATATTTT. It encodes CASSFDRGNTIYF.

The chain recombines TRBV30 with TRBJ2-2, with 8 positions matching TRBD1. This CDR3 is 15 amino acids long. The J segment lost 3 bases and the V segment lost 5 bases, leaving 8 bases of the junction unmatched. The germline CDR1 and CDR2 sequences are GTSNPN and SVGIG (reference sequence). The CDR3 here is CAWSSRDRYTGELFF. DNA for the CDR3: TGTGCCTGGTCCTCTCGGGACAGGTACACCGGGGAGCTGTTTTTT.

This sequence joins TRBV5-4 and TRBJ2-1; 8 bases are shared with TRBD2. Germline V gene sequence: CDR1 SGHNT, CDR2 YYREEE (reference sequence). After removal of 0 bases from V and 8 bases from J, the junction contained 13 bases not matched to a gene. This CDR3 comprises 17 residues. The CDR3 region has the DNA TGTGCCAGCAGCTTGGTTACACGGGGGGGCGGTGAAGATGAGCAGTTCTTC. It is translated as CASSLVTRGGGEDEQFF.

This chain links TRBV7-9 with TRBJ2-3; 9 bases align to TRBD1. Germline-derived CDR1 and CDR2 are SEHNR and FQNEAQ (reference sequence). With 5 bases clipped from V and 5 bases from J, the junction kept 8 bases outside the gene matches. The CDR3 is 15 residues long. The CDR3 spells CASSLLGTGRDTQYF. The CDR3 DNA follows: TGTGCCAGCAGCCTTCTGGGGACAGGGAGAGATACGCAGTATTTT.